This T cell receptor beta chain was sequenced in a study of blood T cell repertoires in COVID-19. At the level of the study: Sites across the United States, Italy and Spain contributed samples from acute and convalescent COVID-19. Nucleic acid was either cDNA or gDNA, and it came from T cells, B-cell-depleted T cells, or PBMCs.

Original processing notes: Nucleated cell counts were estimated from reference gene primer amplification. Measured with immunoSEQ multiplex PCR; TCRdb has only the in-frame clones, and not every one. The V and J calls and clone size were taken over from that table, and D and trimming were inferred from the DNA. Among roughly 100,000 clones listed, around four fifths were seen once. Germline assignment: CDR1 SEHNR and CDR2 FQNEAQ (reference sequence). The V and J ends lost 5 bases and 2 bases, in that order; junction bases with no gene match: 2. The CDR3 runs to 14 residues. This chain joins TRBV7-9 and TRBJ2-7, with 11 bases that match TRBD1. The source of this sequence is a human donor in a cohort sampled during active COVID-19. Input material: peripheral blood. CDR3 sequence reads: CASSMGQGAYEQYF. The DNA of the CDR3 is TGTGCCAGCAGCATGGGACAGGGGGCCTACGAGCAGTACTTC.